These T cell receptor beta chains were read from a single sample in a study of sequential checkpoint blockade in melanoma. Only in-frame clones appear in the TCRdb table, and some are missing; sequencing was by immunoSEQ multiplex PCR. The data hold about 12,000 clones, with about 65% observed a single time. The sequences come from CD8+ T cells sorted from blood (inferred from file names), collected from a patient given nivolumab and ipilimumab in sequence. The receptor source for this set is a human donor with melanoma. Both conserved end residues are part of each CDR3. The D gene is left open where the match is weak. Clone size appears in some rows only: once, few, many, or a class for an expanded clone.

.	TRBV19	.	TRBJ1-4	CASSIGGFEKLFF	TGTGCCAGTAGTATCGGGGGGTTTGAAAAACTGTTTTTT
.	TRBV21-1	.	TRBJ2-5	CASSKKGQGLEETQYF	TGTGCCAGCAGCAAAAAGGGACAGGGGCTTGAAGAGACCCAGTACTTC
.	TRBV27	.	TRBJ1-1	CASSTSGPNTEAFF	TGTGCCAGCAGTACCTCAGGGCCCAACACTGAAGCTTTCTTT
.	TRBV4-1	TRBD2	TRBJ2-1	CASSLPSRGDGFEQFF	TGCGCCAGCAGCCTGCCAAGCCGGGGGGACGGGTTTGAGCAGTTCTTC
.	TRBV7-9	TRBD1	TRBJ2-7	CASSPGTGSYEQYF	TGTGCCAGCAGTCCCGGGACAGGGTCCTACGAGCAGTACTTC
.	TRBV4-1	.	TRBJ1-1	CASSQGRGGSVTEAFF	TGCGCCAGCAGCCAGGGGCGGGGGGGCTCGGTTACTGAAGCTTTCTTT
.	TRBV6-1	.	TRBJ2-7	CASSERGYSYEQYF	TGTGCCAGCAGCGAACGGGGTTACTCCTACGAGCAGTACTTC
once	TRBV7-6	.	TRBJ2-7	CASSVARDNFYEQYF	TGTGCCAGCAGCGTAGCCCGGGACAACTTCTACGAGCAGTACTTC
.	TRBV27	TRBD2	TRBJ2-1	CASSSGFGLAPEQFF	TGTGCCAGCAGTTCAGGGTTCGGACTAGCCCCTGAGCAGTTCTTC
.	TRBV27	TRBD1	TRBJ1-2	CASSLGDRGHGYTF	TGTGCCAGCAGCTTAGGAGACAGGGGGCATGGCTACACCTTC
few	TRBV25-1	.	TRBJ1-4	CASSHLQDPNEKLFF	TGTGCCAGCAGTCACCTACAGGACCCTAATGAAAAACTGTTTTTT
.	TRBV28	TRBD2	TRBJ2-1	CASSLPRGLAGAMRVVNEQFF	TGTGCCAGCAGTTTACCTCGAGGACTAGCGGGGGCCATGCGAGTCGTCAATGAGCAGTTCTTC
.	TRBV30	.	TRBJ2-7	CAWRVSGSYEQYF	TGTGCCTGGAGAGTAAGCGGGTCCTACGAGCAGTACTTC
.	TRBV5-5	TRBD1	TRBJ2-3	CASSQSRRRDRGTDTQYF	TGTGCCAGCAGCCAATCCCGAAGACGAGACAGGGGCACAGATACGCAGTATTTT
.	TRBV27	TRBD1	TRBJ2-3	CASSSKTTGVGDTQYF	TGTGCCAGCAGTTCCAAGACGACAGGGGTAGGGGATACGCAGTATTTT
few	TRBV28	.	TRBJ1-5	CASKSSGALNQPQHF	TGTGCCAGCAAGTCCTCAGGGGCCCTCAATCAGCCCCAGCATTTT
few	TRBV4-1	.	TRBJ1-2	CASSHLVLNYGYTF	TGCGCCAGCAGCCACTTAGTCCTTAACTATGGCTACACCTTC